This T cell receptor beta chain is from a study of blood T cell repertoires in COVID-19 (dated by TCRdb to about 2020). Concerning the study at large: Samples from collaborators originated in the United States, Italy and Spain and spanned both the acute and convalescent phases of COVID-19. The prospective study material was composed of cDNA or gDNA derived from T cells, B-cell-depleted T cells, or PBMCs. Deeply sampled blood TCRbeta repertoires from subjects exposed to, actively infected with, or recovered from COVID-19 were included in the dataset. The repertoires were released in a freely available public database intended as a resource for research on the immune response to SARS-CoV-2. The samples were drawn from the first 160 participants of the ongoing ImmuneRACE study and from some 1,300 subjects provided by 6 global collaborators. The sample metadata nearly always contained a de-identified subject ID, COVID-19 status, age in years and sex. Where available, HLA class I and class II types were obtained from metadata supplied by the sample provider rather than from assay-based typing.

What the research found in general, with its limitations: How much clinical and demographic metadata was included differed by source and by participant, and the metadata was provided uncurated.

Collaborating institutions collected whole blood in K2EDTA tubes following their own protocols. For TCRbeta analysis, collaborators shipped samples in one of three forms: frozen whole blood, isolated PBMCs, or DNA extracted from either of those sample types. TCRbeta CDR3 regions were amplified from genomic DNA using the immunoSEQ Assay, a bias-controlled multiplex PCR. Regarding the original processing steps: The number of nucleated cells in each sample was estimated by amplification of reference gene primers within the assay. Sequence reads were collapsed and filtered to measure the absolute abundance of every unique TCRbeta CDR3 rearrangement. Productive Simpson clonality was computed per sample as the square root of Simpson's diversity index over productive rearrangements. TCRdb retrieved this table from immuneACCESS and kept in-frame rearrangements only. Not all clones are present; in checked studies, unresolved V genes account for under half, and no reason is known for the remainder. The V and J calls and clone size were taken over from that table, and D and trimming were inferred from the DNA. This sample comprises 200,000 to 250,000 clones, 84% of them detected only once. The ten largest clones capture less than 2.5% of the sample.

To note about this clone: Its antigen is not yet known. The record has no base qualities; no much larger clone is one base away.

Sequenced sample: peripheral blood. The sequence was obtained from a woman aged 55 to 70 with acute or convalescent COVID-19.

The CDR3 protein: CASSERVEEQYF. The sequenced DNA is TGTGCCAGCAGCGAACGGGTAGAAGAGCAGTACTTC. The chain uses TRBV2 and TRBJ2-7; no D gene is confidently identified. The germline V gene supplies CDR1 SNHLY and CDR2 FYNNEI. Spanning cysteine to phenylalanine, the CDR3 consists of 12 amino acids. Of all the DNA, just the CDR3 is kept, 36 bases in frame from base 1. The V and J ends are trimmed by 6 bases and 7 bases, leaving 13 bases between them.